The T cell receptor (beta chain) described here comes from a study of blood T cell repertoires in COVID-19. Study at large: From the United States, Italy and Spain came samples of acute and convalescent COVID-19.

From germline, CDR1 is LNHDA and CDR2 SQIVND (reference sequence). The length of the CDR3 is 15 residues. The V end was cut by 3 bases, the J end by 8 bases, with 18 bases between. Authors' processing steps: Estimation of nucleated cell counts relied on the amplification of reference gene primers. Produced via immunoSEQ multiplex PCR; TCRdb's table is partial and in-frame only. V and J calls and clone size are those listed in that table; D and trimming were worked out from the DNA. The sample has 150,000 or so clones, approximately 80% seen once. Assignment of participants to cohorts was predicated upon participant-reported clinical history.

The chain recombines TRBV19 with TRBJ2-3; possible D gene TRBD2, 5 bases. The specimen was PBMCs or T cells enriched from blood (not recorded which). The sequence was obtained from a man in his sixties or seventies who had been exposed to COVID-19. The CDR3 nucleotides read TGTGCCAGTAGTATGGTCGCGGGCTGGGCGGGTACGCAGTATTTT. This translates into CASSMVAGWAGTQYF.